What follows is one T cell receptor (beta chain) and its context. This clonotype was detected ten times or more. Its specific antigen is unknown. Per-base qualities were not stored, and no clone one base away is much larger. Per the publication, the time point label means: after trial treatment. The sample's treatment or condition, from its label and the paper: LDRT plus nivolumab, ipilimumab, low-dose cyclophosphamide and aspirin (RACIN trial). The donors took part in RACIN, a single-arm, phase I, dose-escalation trial that combined nivolumab, ipilimumab, aspirin, low-dose cyclophosphamide and low-dose radiotherapy. To be eligible, a patient needed to have an advanced solid tumor that was TIL-negative. This sample stems from a study of low-dose radiotherapy and immunotherapy resistance in tumors (dated by TCRdb to between 2021 and 2023). Turning to the overall study: In Cohort 1, 0.5 Gy per fraction was delivered every 2 weeks, and a total PTV dose of 6.5 Gy was prescribed. In Cohort 2, 1 Gy per fraction was delivered every two weeks, for a total of 13 Gy over 26 weeks. Nivolumab and ipilimumab were both given intravenously, with nivolumab at a 240 mg flat dose every two weeks and ipilimumab at 1 mg/kg every six weeks. Cyclophosphamide 200 mg/m2 was given intravenously every two weeks, one day before each radiation and immunotherapy administration. Starting on cycle 1 day 1, patients took 300 mg of aspirin by mouth once daily for four cycles. The trial did not randomize participants into treatment groups. The translational analysis covered eight patients: three from the first dose cohort and the first five from the second dose cohort.

TCRdb shows the sequencer as Illumina HiSeq 2500. First-strand cDNA was synthesized using Superscript III and a set of TRAV- and TRBV-specific primers, so that both TCRalpha and TCRbeta chains were covered. TCRs were amplified for 15 to 20 PCR cycles with Phusion, using a constant-region primer paired with the adapter attached to the V primers. The MessageAmp II aRNA Amplification Kit was used to amplify the isolated mRNA, with in vitro transcription run for 15 to 20 hours at 37 degrees C. The Dynabeads mRNA DIRECT Purification Kit was used to isolate the mRNA for TCR sequencing. Indexed Illumina adapters were added in a second approximately 25-cycle Phusion PCR, and the resulting products were purified with AMPure XP beads. Per the original workflow: Using custom Perl scripts, TCR sequences encoding the same protein were pooled, out-of-frame sequences were removed, and the abundance of each clonotype was computed. TCR sequences supported by only a single read were excluded from analysis. The metrics used to describe the repertoires included Shannon entropy, Gini index, clonality, richness, and the frequency of TCRs shared between repertoires. TCRdb applied fastp at Q25 and MiXCR to the public reads, then kept only in-frame beta chains. Records with the same CDR3 protein are collapsed into one entry carrying the most frequent genes and DNA. The V and J calls come from TCRdb's annotation, not from the publication. This sample lists 65,000 to 85,000 distinct CDR3 sequences; 15% to 20% were detected once. Clones ranked in the top ten supply approximately 1.5% of the sample.

Reading the germline V gene (reference sequence) gives CDR1 DFQATT and CDR2 SNEGSKA. After removal of 5 bases from V and 5 bases from J, the junction retains 7 bases not matched to a gene. Spanning cysteine to phenylalanine, the CDR3 consists of 14 amino acids. The read is trimmed to its CDR3 DNA, 42 bases read in frame from base 1. Recombination joined TRBV20-1 with TRBJ2-5; TRBD2 matches 11 bases in the middle. Sequenced here: PBMCs, sampled after low-dose radiotherapy plus immunotherapy. The source of this sequence is a male donor with prostate cancer. CDR3 region: CSAPSASGRETQYF. The sequenced DNA is TGCAGTGCTCCTTCCGCTAGCGGGAGGGAGACCCAGTACTTC.